This entry concerns a single T cell receptor beta chain. No antigen is known for it. This sample was taken from a study of breast tumors, draining lymph nodes, adjacent tissues. Study-level results: Tumor repertoires ranked between lymph nodes and nontumor tissue in diversity, with V and J gene preferences.

One entry per CDR3 protein results from TCRdb running MiXCR on the multiplex PCR reads. Among about 14,000 distinct CDR3 sequences, roughly 60% were seen once, and the ten largest hold 45% to 50%. The CDR3 has 14 amino acids. The germline V gene has CDR1 DFQATT and CDR2 SNEGSKA (reference sequence). The V and J ends lost 8 bases and 5 bases, in that order; junction bases with no gene match: 13. The sequencing sample was made of tumor-adjacent breast tissue. The genes are TRBV20-1 and TRBJ1-2, with 8 bases fitting TRBD1. The TCR comes from a female donor with breast cancer. Some clones in this sample may be carry-over from other donors' samples. The CDR3 region has the DNA TGCAGTCCTACAGGGGGACCGGGTTTATATGGCTACACCTTC. Translated, it gives CSPTGGPGLYGYTF.